This T cell receptor beta chain was retrieved from a study of blood T cell repertoires in COVID-19. For the study at large: Sources were T cells, B-cell-depleted T cells, or PBMCs; the material itself was cDNA or gDNA.

Original handling: Quantification of nucleated cells was approximated via reference gene primer amplification. Clones were read by immunoSEQ multiplex PCR, and TCRdb kept only the in-frame ones, dropping some. That table is the source of V, J and clone size, and D and trimming were worked out from the DNA. The table includes tens of thousands of clones, approximately 84% detected once. The specimen was peripheral blood. The receptor comes from an elderly woman with COVID-19, enrolled during active disease.

The CDR3 region is CASGSSNREGNTGELFF. The CDR3 nucleotides are TGTGCTAGTGGCTCCTCGAACAGGGAGGGTAACACCGGGGAGCTGTTTTTT. The rearrangement links TRBV12-5 to TRBJ2-2; a weak D match, TRBD2 (7 bases). The CDR3 sequence is 17 residues long. Trimming stripped 6 bases from V and 2 bases from J, with 19 bases between. CDR1 is LGHNT and CDR2 is FRNRAP in the germline V gene.